This T cell receptor (beta chain) was identified in a study of CD8+ T cells in alopecia areata. cDNA serving as the sequencing template came from extracted, reverse transcribed RNA. Generated by immunoSEQ multiplex PCR, the TCRdb table keeps only in-frame clones and is missing some. Seen here are a few hundred thousand clones, roughly two fifths observed once, and the top ten hold about 0.48%. This clone was observed many times. Its antigen is still unknown. Study-wide findings and caveats: A large proportion of expanded lesional clones were detected persisting in scalp and blood during tofacitinib.

CDR1 is SNHLY and CDR2 is FYNNEI in the germline V gene. The CDR3 consists of 13 residues. V lost 4 bases and J 5 bases, leaving 9 bases between the germline ends. This sample's treatment: oral pan-JAK inhibitor, 5-10 mg twice daily. From PBMCs, CD4+ and CD8+ T cells were sorted. Sequences were derived from CD4+ T cells sorted from blood, sampled around week 34, from a patient treated with tofacitinib. This sequence was found in a human donor with alopecia areata. This chain connects TRBV2 to TRBJ1-3; D remains ambiguous. The CDR3 loop reads CASSANSRNTIYF. The CDR3 bases are TGTGCCAGCAGTGCCAACAGCCGAAACACCATATATTTT.